A selection of T cell receptor beta chains follows, all from one sample in a study of blood T cells in healthy people across ages. TCRdb re-derived calls from the 5' RACE reads in MiXCR, one entry per CDR3 protein. The table records some 800,000 distinct CDR3 sequences, approximately 25% of them present only once. These data also featured in a second study, about T cells of mothers and their children.

Sequencing input: blood. The receptors originated from a boy aged 5-17 years in good health. CDR3s include the opening cysteine and the closing phenylalanine or tryptophan. The D gene is left open where the match is weak. Clone size appears in some rows only: once, few, many, or a class for an expanded clone.

abundance: few; v_gene: TRBV29-1; d_gene: -; j_gene: TRBJ2-2; CDR3nt: TGCAGCGGGGGACGGTCCACCGGGGAGCTGTTTTTT; CDR3aa: CSGGRSTGELFF
abundance: -; v_gene: TRBV28; d_gene: TRBD2; j_gene: TRBJ2-7; CDR3nt: TGTGCCAGCAGTAGCGGACAGAAGGGACTAGCTCTTTCCTACGAGCAGTACTTC; CDR3aa: CASSSGQKGLALSYEQYF
abundance: -; v_gene: TRBV29-1; d_gene: -; j_gene: TRBJ1-3; CDR3nt: TGCAGCGTTGAAGATCGGGTGGGCGGAAACACCATATATTTT; CDR3aa: CSVEDRVGGNTIYF
abundance: few; v_gene: TRBV4-3; d_gene: TRBD2; j_gene: TRBJ2-1; CDR3nt: TGCGCCAGCAGCCAAATTAGCGGGAGTACCCCCTACAATGAGCAGTTCTTC; CDR3aa: CASSQISGSTPYNEQFF
abundance: few; v_gene: TRBV14; d_gene: -; j_gene: TRBJ2-1; CDR3nt: TGTGCCAGCAGCCAAGGAACCGGGACGGGAATTAATGAGCAGTTCTTC; CDR3aa: CASSQGTGTGINEQFF
abundance: -; v_gene: TRBV12-3/TRBV12-4; d_gene: TRBD1; j_gene: TRBJ2-6; CDR3nt: TGTGCAACAGGGGACCCGGGGGCCAACGTCCTGACTTTC; CDR3aa: CATGDPGANVLTF
abundance: few; v_gene: TRBV7-3; d_gene: TRBD1; j_gene: TRBJ2-1; CDR3nt: TGTGCCAGCAGCCCCAATGGACAGGGGCCCTACAATGAGCAGTTCTTC; CDR3aa: CASSPNGQGPYNEQFF
abundance: -; v_gene: TRBV12-3/TRBV12-4; d_gene: TRBD2; j_gene: TRBJ2-2; CDR3nt: TGTGCCAGCAGTTTCAGGGTCGGGACTAAAAACACCGGGGAGCTGTTTTTT; CDR3aa: CASSFRVGTKNTGELFF
abundance: few; v_gene: TRBV20-1; d_gene: TRBD1; j_gene: TRBJ1-3; CDR3nt: TGCAGTGCTAGCGCGTCGGGACAGGGAAAAAACACCATATATTTT; CDR3aa: CSASASGQGKNTIYF
abundance: -; v_gene: TRBV29-1; d_gene: -; j_gene: TRBJ2-5; CDR3nt: TGCAGCGTTGAACCCCAGTACCAAGAGACCCAGTACTTC; CDR3aa: CSVEPQYQETQYF
abundance: -; v_gene: TRBV29-1; d_gene: -; j_gene: TRBJ1-5; CDR3nt: TGCAGCGTTGAAGATCCAGGGAGCAATCAGCCCCAGCATTTT; CDR3aa: CSVEDPGSNQPQHF
abundance: -; v_gene: TRBV10-3; d_gene: -; j_gene: TRBJ2-3; CDR3nt: TGTGCCATCAGTGAAGCGACTAGTACTGATACGCAGTATTTT; CDR3aa: CAISEATSTDTQYF
abundance: few; v_gene: TRBV28; d_gene: -; j_gene: TRBJ2-1; CDR3nt: TGTGCCAGCAGCAAGAGGGGGTCTTCTGGGAACAATGAGCAGTTCTTC; CDR3aa: CASSKRGSSGNNEQFF
abundance: few; v_gene: TRBV20-1; d_gene: TRBD1; j_gene: TRBJ2-7; CDR3nt: TGCAGTGCTATCCGGGACAGGGGGTTTTACGAGCAGTACTTC; CDR3aa: CSAIRDRGFYEQYF
abundance: -; v_gene: TRBV27; d_gene: TRBD1; j_gene: TRBJ1-2; CDR3nt: TGTGCCAGCAGTTTCTCCGCAGGGGGCAACTATGGCTACACCTTC; CDR3aa: CASSFSAGGNYGYTF
abundance: many; v_gene: TRBV29-1; d_gene: -; j_gene: TRBJ2-5; CDR3nt: TGCAGCGTTGTGGCCTTCGGATCGGGTCCACAAGAGACCCAGTACTTC; CDR3aa: CSVVAFGSGPQETQYF
abundance: few; v_gene: TRBV24-1; d_gene: -; j_gene: TRBJ2-5; CDR3nt: TGTGCCACCAGTGATTCCGGGACCTTCAAAGAGACCCAGTACTTC; CDR3aa: CATSDSGTFKETQYF
abundance: few; v_gene: TRBV6-1; d_gene: -; j_gene: TRBJ2-2; CDR3nt: TGTGCCAGCAGTGATCTGGTGAGCGTACGCACCGGGGAGCTGTTTTTT; CDR3aa: CASSDLVSVRTGELFF
abundance: few; v_gene: TRBV12-3/TRBV12-4; d_gene: TRBD1; j_gene: TRBJ1-2; CDR3nt: TGTGCCAGCAGCCTGGGACAGACAATCCGGACCACCTTC; CDR3aa: CASSLGQTIRTTF
abundance: -; v_gene: TRBV7-8; d_gene: -; j_gene: TRBJ1-1; CDR3nt: TGTGCCAGCAGCTTAGCGCTCCCGCCGGTGCTTGAAGCTTTCTTT; CDR3aa: CASSLALPPVLEAFF
abundance: -; v_gene: TRBV15; d_gene: -; j_gene: TRBJ1-5; CDR3nt: TGTGCCACCAGCAGAGATTCGGGGTATAGTAATCAGCCCCAGCATTTT; CDR3aa: CATSRDSGYSNQPQHF
abundance: -; v_gene: TRBV12-3/TRBV12-4; d_gene: TRBD1; j_gene: TRBJ1-2; CDR3nt: TGTGCCAGCAGTTTGAGGCAGGGGGTCTATGGCTACACCTTC; CDR3aa: CASSLRQGVYGYTF
abundance: -; v_gene: TRBV7-8; d_gene: -; j_gene: TRBJ2-4; CDR3nt: TGTGCCAGCAGCCCTCATCCGGAAGCCAAAAACATTCAGTACTTC; CDR3aa: CASSPHPEAKNIQYF
abundance: once; v_gene: TRBV27; d_gene: TRBD2; j_gene: TRBJ2-1; CDR3nt: TGTGCCAGCAGTTATGGACTAGCGGCTAATGAGCAGTTCTTC; CDR3aa: CASSYGLAANEQFF
abundance: -; v_gene: TRBV9; d_gene: TRBD2; j_gene: TRBJ2-5; CDR3nt: TGTGCCAGCGGCCCTAGCGGGAGCCTCGAGACCCAGTACTTC; CDR3aa: CASGPSGSLETQYF
abundance: -; v_gene: TRBV5-1; d_gene: -; j_gene: TRBJ2-7; CDR3nt: TGCGCCAGCAGCGAAGACAGGAGCTCCTACGAGCAGTACTTC; CDR3aa: CASSEDRSSYEQYF
abundance: -; v_gene: TRBV4-1; d_gene: -; j_gene: TRBJ2-1; CDR3nt: TGCGCCAGCAGCCAAGATCAAGGAAGCTCCTACAATGAGCAGTTCTTC; CDR3aa: CASSQDQGSSYNEQFF
abundance: once; v_gene: TRBV4-2; d_gene: TRBD1; j_gene: TRBJ2-7; CDR3nt: TGTGCCAGCAGCCGTGAGGGGACAGGGTCCTACGAGCAGTACTTC; CDR3aa: CASSREGTGSYEQYF
abundance: -; v_gene: TRBV30; d_gene: -; j_gene: TRBJ2-6; CDR3nt: TGTGCCTGGAGCCCAGCGCTATCTGGGGCCAACGTCCTGACTTTC; CDR3aa: CAWSPALSGANVLTF
abundance: few; v_gene: TRBV6-1; d_gene: -; j_gene: TRBJ1-2; CDR3nt: TGTGCCAACTCTGGACATTACTTTTCCAACTATGGCTACACCTTC; CDR3aa: CANSGHYFSNYGYTF
abundance: few; v_gene: TRBV4-3; d_gene: -; j_gene: TRBJ1-1; CDR3nt: TGCGCCAGCAGCCAAGGGACACGAAGCACTGAAGCTTTCTTT; CDR3aa: CASSQGTRSTEAFF
abundance: -; v_gene: TRBV6-5; d_gene: TRBD1; j_gene: TRBJ2-6; CDR3nt: TGTGCCAGCAGTTACCGCGGACAGGGAGTCTCTGGGGCCAACGTCCTGACTTTC; CDR3aa: CASSYRGQGVSGANVLTF
abundance: few; v_gene: TRBV7-2; d_gene: -; j_gene: TRBJ2-1; CDR3nt: TGTGCCAGCAGCTTAGTCCACCCCAATGAGCAGTTCTTC; CDR3aa: CASSLVHPNEQFF
abundance: -; v_gene: TRBV19; d_gene: -; j_gene: TRBJ1-1; CDR3nt: TGTGCCAGTAGTACCCTAGGAGGGGGCACTGAAGCTTTCTTT; CDR3aa: CASSTLGGGTEAFF
abundance: few; v_gene: TRBV14; d_gene: -; j_gene: TRBJ2-7; CDR3nt: TGTGCCAGCAGCCACGAACTGGAGAGCTCCTACGAGCAGTACTTC; CDR3aa: CASSHELESSYEQYF
abundance: few; v_gene: TRBV5-1; d_gene: -; j_gene: TRBJ2-3; CDR3nt: TGCGCCAGCAGCTTTGAACGGGGGGCCGGCACAGATACGCAGTATTTT; CDR3aa: CASSFERGAGTDTQYF
abundance: few; v_gene: TRBV20-1; d_gene: -; j_gene: TRBJ2-6; CDR3nt: TGCAGTGCTAGAGCAACGGACAGCCTAACGCGCTCTGGGGCCAACGTCCTGACTTTC; CDR3aa: CSARATDSLTRSGANVLTF
abundance: few; v_gene: TRBV7-2; d_gene: -; j_gene: TRBJ1-2; CDR3nt: TGTGCCAGCAGCCCGGTCTTCGGGGGTTCAACATTGAACTATGGCTACACCTTC; CDR3aa: CASSPVFGGSTLNYGYTF
abundance: many; v_gene: TRBV28; d_gene: -; j_gene: TRBJ2-7; CDR3nt: TGTGCCAGCAGTTGGACCTACGAGCAGTACTTC; CDR3aa: CASSWTYEQYF
abundance: few; v_gene: TRBV2; d_gene: -; j_gene: TRBJ1-1; CDR3nt: TGTGCCAGCCGGACCCGGCACCCTGAAGCTTTCTTT; CDR3aa: CASRTRHPEAFF
abundance: few; v_gene: TRBV29-1; d_gene: -; j_gene: TRBJ2-1; CDR3nt: TGCAGCGGAACCTACCTGGGTGCGATCGAATCCTACATTGAGCAGTTCTTC; CDR3aa: CSGTYLGAIESYIEQFF
abundance: few; v_gene: TRBV27; d_gene: TRBD1; j_gene: TRBJ2-7; CDR3nt: TGTGCCAGCAGGACGGGACAGGGGCCCGAGCAGTACTTC; CDR3aa: CASRTGQGPEQYF
abundance: -; v_gene: TRBV29-1; d_gene: -; j_gene: TRBJ2-1; CDR3nt: TGCAGCGGGACCGACTACAATGAGCAGTTCTTC; CDR3aa: CSGTDYNEQFF
abundance: -; v_gene: TRBV4-3; d_gene: -; j_gene: TRBJ2-1; CDR3nt: TGCGCCAGCAGCCAAGATCTACTAGATCTCGGTGAGCAGTTCTTC; CDR3aa: CASSQDLLDLGEQFF
abundance: -; v_gene: TRBV29-1; d_gene: TRBD1; j_gene: TRBJ1-1; CDR3nt: TGCAGCGTGTCGGGACAGATGCACACTGAAGCTTTCTTT; CDR3aa: CSVSGQMHTEAFF
abundance: -; v_gene: TRBV29-1; d_gene: -; j_gene: TRBJ1-2; CDR3nt: TGCAGCGTTGTAGGAGGGCCCGAGGGCTACACCTTC; CDR3aa: CSVVGGPEGYTF
abundance: -; v_gene: TRBV20-1; d_gene: -; j_gene: TRBJ2-7; CDR3nt: TGCAGTTCCACAGGGCGGTACTCCTACGAGCAGTACTTC; CDR3aa: CSSTGRYSYEQYF
abundance: -; v_gene: TRBV20-1; d_gene: TRBD2; j_gene: TRBJ2-5; CDR3nt: TGCAGTGCTAGAATAGCGGGGGTAAAGACCCAGTACTTC; CDR3aa: CSARIAGVKTQYF
abundance: -; v_gene: TRBV6-4; d_gene: -; j_gene: TRBJ2-5; CDR3nt: TGTGCCAGCAGTTCAATAGGACTGGAAGAGACCCAGTACTTC; CDR3aa: CASSSIGLEETQYF
abundance: -; v_gene: TRBV6-4; d_gene: -; j_gene: TRBJ1-5; CDR3nt: TGTGCCAGCAGTGGTCCGGAGCCCCAGCATTTT; CDR3aa: CASSGPEPQHF
abundance: few; v_gene: TRBV12-3/TRBV12-4; d_gene: TRBD1; j_gene: TRBJ1-1; CDR3nt: TGTGCCAGCAGATCCGACAGGGAGACTCAAGCTTTCTTT; CDR3aa: CASRSDRETQAFF
abundance: -; v_gene: TRBV28; d_gene: -; j_gene: TRBJ1-6; CDR3nt: TGTGCCAGCAGTTTTGTCGGGGTCAATAATTCACCCCTCCACTTT; CDR3aa: CASSFVGVNNSPLHF
abundance: -; v_gene: TRBV4-2; d_gene: TRBD2; j_gene: TRBJ2-1; CDR3nt: TGTGCCAGCAGCCAAGATTCCCGGGAGGGCCTTTGGAATGAGCAGTTCTTC; CDR3aa: CASSQDSREGLWNEQFF
abundance: -; v_gene: TRBV15; d_gene: TRBD1; j_gene: TRBJ2-1; CDR3nt: TGTGCCACCAGCCCAGGGGGCTACAATGAGCAGTTCTTC; CDR3aa: CATSPGGYNEQFF
abundance: -; v_gene: TRBV6-5; d_gene: TRBD1; j_gene: TRBJ2-6; CDR3nt: TGTGCCAGCAGTTACGGGACAGGAGACTCTGGGGCCAACGTCCTGACTTTC; CDR3aa: CASSYGTGDSGANVLTF
abundance: few; v_gene: TRBV7-2; d_gene: TRBD2; j_gene: TRBJ2-1; CDR3nt: TGTGCCAGCAGCTTCTCGCGGGAGCCTTTTGAGCAGTTCTTC; CDR3aa: CASSFSREPFEQFF
abundance: -; v_gene: TRBV7-2; d_gene: TRBD1; j_gene: TRBJ1-2; CDR3nt: TGTGCCAGCAGCCGAACGACAGGGGGCGTCTACACCTTC; CDR3aa: CASSRTTGGVYTF